This T cell receptor beta chain was documented in a study of blood T cell repertoires in COVID-19. The wider study: Specimens from acute and convalescent COVID-19 originated in the United States, Italy and Spain.

Data came from immunoSEQ multiplex PCR; TCRdb stores just in-frame clones and leaves some out. The data contain 120,000 to 150,000 clones, roughly 89% of them singletons. CDR1 and CDR2 (germline): LNHNV, YYDKDF (reference sequence). The CDR3 extends over 12 amino acids. V lost 2 bases and J 4 bases, leaving 3 bases between the germline ends. The V and J genes are TRBV15 and TRBJ1-5; D gene ambiguous. Sequenced sample: peripheral blood. The receptor comes from a man aged 25-45 years with COVID-19, enrolled during active disease. The DNA of the CDR3 is TGTGCCACCAGCAGAATAAATCAGCCCCAGCATTTT. It is translated as CATSRINQPQHF.